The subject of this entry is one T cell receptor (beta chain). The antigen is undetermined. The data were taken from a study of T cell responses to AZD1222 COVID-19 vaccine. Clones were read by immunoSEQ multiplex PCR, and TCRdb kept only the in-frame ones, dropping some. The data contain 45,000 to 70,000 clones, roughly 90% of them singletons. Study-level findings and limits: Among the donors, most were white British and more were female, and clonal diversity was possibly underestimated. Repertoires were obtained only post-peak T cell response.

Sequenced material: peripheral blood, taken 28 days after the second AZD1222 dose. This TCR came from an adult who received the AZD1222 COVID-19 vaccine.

The CDR3 protein is CSVGKPSEQYF. The CDR3 DNA reads as TGCAGCGTTGGGAAGCCGTCCGAGCAGTACTTC. The genes are TRBV29-1 and TRBJ2-7; D remains unclear. Trimming shortened V by 4 bases and J by 6 bases, and 10 bases separated the two germline ends. This CDR3 has 11 residues. Germline CDR1 reads SQVTM; CDR2 reads ANQGSEA.